This T cell receptor beta chain was recovered during a study of T cell responses to AZD1222 COVID-19 vaccine listed by TCRdb under 2021. With regard to the full study: AZD1222 recipients whose second dose came at about 4 weeks and those whose second dose came at about 12 weeks were combined into one group, since spike-specific TCR depth and breadth did not differ between the two schedules. Trial participants were enrolled by age into 18-55, 56-69 and 70-plus year subgroups, with roughly 160, 29 and 62 TCR-sequenced participants respectively. A total of just over 230 trial participants underwent TCR sequencing, of whom about 200 had received two doses of AZD1222 and approximately 25 had received two doses of the MenACWY control vaccine. Overall study results and their limits: After two AZD1222 doses, spike-specific TCR breadth and depth were significantly higher than at day 0 and than in MenACWY recipients. Most participants were white British and females outnumbered males, and the authors suggested that clonal diversity may have been underestimated. In the small 56-69-year group, the increase in depth fell short of significance, most likely because of low power. Only five to seven AZD1222 recipients were SARS-CoV-2 seropositive at baseline, limiting conclusions about previously exposed vaccinees. Because no samples from the day 14 peak response were available, repertoires could be characterized only after the peak T cell response. Reportedly, close to half of the unique spike-specific TCRs recognized epitopes lying outside the regions that are mutated in the B.1.351 and B.1.1.7 variants. The vaccine-associated CD4 TCRs covered the entire spike protein, and the dominant responses fell in regions 160-218 and 743-854.

Interpreted using the paper, the time point label stands for: baseline before first vaccination. Vaccinee samples came from UK trials COV001 and COV002, including a single-blind randomized controlled phase 2/3 trial of AZD1222 (ChAdOx1 nCoV-19) in healthy adults. For TCRbeta chain sequencing, PBMC samples were collected from trial participants at day 0 and at day 28 after the second dose. Of note for this clone: The clone's antigen remains unknown. The record has no base qualities; no much larger clone is one base away.

The CDR3 regions of human TCRbeta chains were subjected to immunosequencing. Turning to the authors' computational methods: Repertoire TCRs were checked for matches against a reference library of SARS-CoV-2-specific TCRs that had been generated using the MIRA antigen-specificity platform. Breadth meant the fraction of unique TCRs that were SARS-CoV-2-associated, whereas depth meant the fraction of total T cells that were SARS-CoV-2-associated. Using the MIRA data, each spike-specific TCR was assigned both to the spike region to which the TCR was reactive and to a CD4 or CD8 class. Log10-transformed breadth and depth values were compared by one-way ANOVA with Sidak's multiple comparisons tests. TCRdb carries this immuneACCESS record with in-frame sequences only. Its versions omit some clonotypes, under half of them owing to an unresolved V gene in the studies checked, with the rest unexplained. V and J calls and clone size are copied from that table; D and trimming were computed from the DNA. For this sample the table gives roughly 100,000 clones, of which 90% were detected only once. The ten largest clones represent about 4.8% of the sample.

V and J lose 5 bases and 0 bases, and a span of 7 bases separates them. Including cysteine and phenylalanine, the CDR3 has 14 amino acids. The retained sequence is limited to the CDR3, 42 bases, with the frame set at the first base. Taken from the germline V gene (reference sequence), the CDR1 and CDR2 loops are SEHNR and FQNEAQ. The sample consisted of peripheral blood, taken on day 0 of AZD1222 vaccination. Here the chain combines TRBV7-9 and TRBJ2-2, with the D segment identity uncertain. This TCR was sampled from an adult in good health. For the CDR3, the sequence is CASSHRTNTGELFF. The DNA reads TGTGCCAGCAGCCACAGAACGAACACCGGGGAGCTGTTTTTT.